This passage covers 16 T cell receptor beta chains from one sample sequenced in a study of STAT3 mutations in large granular lymphocyte leukemia. Study-wide results and caveats: In T-cell large granular lymphocyte leukemia, about half of patients showed multiple immunodominant subclonotypes.

These receptors are not linked to any known antigen. TCRdb's table, derived via immunoSEQ multiplex PCR, lists solely in-frame clones and lacks some. The profile shows about 5,900 clones, over 75% of them singletons. Sequenced material: PBMCs. These receptors were collected from a human donor with T large granular lymphocyte leukemia. Some clones in this sample may be carry-over from other donors' samples.

This clone has only a few counts. The V and J genes are TRBV28 and TRBJ1-5; D unclear. The germline CDR1 and CDR2 sequences are MDHEN and SYDVKM. The CDR3 is 12 residues long. V was shortened by 3 bases and J by 4 bases, with 4 bases between the two germline ends. The CDR3 protein is CASSFRNQPQHF. CDR3 nucleotides: TGTGCCAGCAGTTTCCGGAATCAGCCCCAGCATTTT.

The chain links TRBV7-9 to TRBJ2-5; D may be TRBD2 (7 bases). The CDR3 is 13 amino acids. From germline, CDR1 is SEHNR and CDR2 FQNEAQ (reference sequence). V shed 6 bases and J shed 3 bases, with 11 bases lying between them. CDR3 protein: CASSRGAKETQYF. CDR3 nucleotides: TGTGCCAGCAGTCGGGGGGCAAAAGAGACCCAGTACTTC.

The rearrangement joins TRBV5-1 to TRBJ1-2, with no clear D. CDR3 length equals 12 residues. Looked up from germline, CDR1 is SGHRS and CDR2 is YFSETQ. V lost 4 bases and J 4 bases, leaving 8 bases between the germline ends. The CDR3 DNA is TGCGCCAGCAGCGGTTATGGCTATGGCTACACCTTC. Its protein product is CASSGYGYGYTF.

The chain carries TRBV28 and TRBJ2-3; D possibly corresponds to TRBD1 (6 bases). Trimming stripped 6 bases from V and 5 bases from J, with 21 bases between. CDR3 length equals 16 residues. The germline gives CDR1 MDHEN, CDR2 SYDVKM. The CDR3: CASSYPPRQAEDTQYF. In nucleotides, the CDR3 is TGTGCCAGCAGCTACCCTCCTCGACAGGCGGAAGATACGCAGTATTTT. Combining the CDR3 with reference TRBV28 and TRBJ2-3 gives the whole variable domain DVKVTQSSRYLVKRTGEKVFLECVQDMDHENMFWYRQDPGLGLRLIYFSYDVKMKEKGDIPEGYSVSREKKERFSLILESASTNQTSMYLCASSYPPRQAEDTQYFGPGTRLTVL.

The rearrangement uses TRBV19 and TRBJ1-6; D might be TRBD1 (5 bases). Germline V gene sequence: CDR1 LNHDA, CDR2 SQIVND (reference sequence). The ends were cut back, 5 bases at V and 9 bases at J, with 8 bases in the middle. This CDR3 contains 12 residues. In DNA form, the CDR3 reads TGTGCCAGTAGTGGGGGGTTTTCACCCCTCCACTTT. Its translation is CASSGGFSPLHF.

The chain's CDR3 is CSVGTGGGQPQHF. The CDR3 DNA reads as TGCAGCGTCGGAACAGGGGGCGGGCAGCCCCAGCATTTT. The chain couples TRBV29-1 to TRBJ1-5; TRBD1 matches at 9 bases. The germline gives CDR1 SQVTM, CDR2 ANQGSEA. V was pared by 6 bases and J by 7 bases, with 7 bases of the junction left unmatched. The CDR3 totals 13 residues. Full variable domain (remainder filled in from reference TRBV29-1 and TRBJ1-5): SAVISQKPSRDICQRGTSLTIQCQVDSQVTMMFWYRQQPGQSLTLIATANQGSEATYESGFVIDKFPISRPNLTFSTLTVSNMSPEDSSIYLCSVGTGGGQPQHFGDGTRLSIL.

The J gene is TRBJ1-1, the V gene TRBV5-6; D not certain. Germline values: CDR1 SGHDT, CDR2 YYEEEE. The CDR3 has 14 residues. V was clipped by 1 base and J by 1 base, with 8 bases between them. CDR3 in DNA: TGTGCCAGCAGCTTGATGGGCAGGAACACTGAAGCTTTCTTT. Its translation is CASSLMGRNTEAFF. Full variable domain (outside the CDR3, taken from reference TRBV5-6 and TRBJ1-1): DAGVTQSPTHLIKTRGQQVTLRCSPKSGHDTVSWYQQALGQGPQFIFQYYEEEERQRGNFPDRFSGHQFPNYSSELNVNALLLGDSALYLCASSLMGRNTEAFFGQGTRLTVV.

This clone has only a few counts. V usage is TRBV28 and J usage is TRBJ1-1; tentative D call: TRBD1 (5 bases). Deletions cut 8 bases from V and 2 bases from J, with 15 bases between. The CDR3 has 14 amino acids. Germline CDR1 reads MDHEN; CDR2 reads SYDVKM. As DNA, the CDR3 is TGTGCCAGCGGGCTATGGGGCGGTAACACTGAAGCTTTCTTT. Translating gives CASGLWGGNTEAFF.

As DNA, the CDR3 is TGTGCCAGCAGTTTAGGGCTAGCGGGGGCCCGCACAGATACGCAGTATTTT. Its protein product is CASSLGLAGARTDTQYF. V usage is TRBV28 and J usage is TRBJ2-3; the match to TRBD2 covers 10 bases. After removal of 2 bases from V and 1 base from J, the junction contained 6 bases not matched to a gene. In germline, CDR1 is MDHEN, CDR2 SYDVKM. The CDR3 runs to 17 residues.

J is TRBJ1-1 and V is TRBV6-1; tentatively, D is TRBD1 (5 bases). The germline gives CDR1 MNHNS, CDR2 SASEGT. V was pared by 6 bases and J by 4 bases, with 15 bases between. The CDR3 sequence is 14 residues long. CDR3 nucleotides: TGTGCCAGCAGGGGGACCGGGGGAGGCACTGAAGCTTTCTTT. Protein product: CASRGTGGGTEAFF.

The chain couples TRBV6-6 to TRBJ1-4; 9 bases map to TRBD1. V shed 5 bases and J 7 bases; nucleotides not matched to a gene: 5. Germline values: CDR1 MNHNY, CDR2 SVGAGI (reference sequence). This CDR3 has 14 amino acids. The CDR3 DNA sequence: TGTGCCAGCAGTACTAAGACAGGGGGTGAAAAACTGTTTTTT. Protein product: CASSTKTGGEKLFF.

V is TRBV6-1 and J is TRBJ1-2, with D perhaps TRBD1 (5 bases). Germline lookup yields CDR1 MNHNS and CDR2 SASEGT. The V and J ends lost 4 bases and 0 bases respectively, with 6 bases between them. The CDR3 is 13 residues long. CDR3: CASSVGANYGYTF. Here the CDR3 DNA reads TGTGCCAGCAGTGTGGGGGCTAACTATGGCTACACCTTC.

By sample share, this clone is large (0.1 to 1%). The V call is TRBV5-1, the J call TRBJ2-3; D remains ambiguous. Trimming shortened V by 4 bases and J by 0 bases, and 12 bases separated the two germline ends. Germline CDR1 is SGHRS and CDR2 is YFSETQ. The CDR3 is 15 residues long. The CDR3, as DNA: TGCGCCAGCAGCCCCTGGTATTCTAGCACAGATACGCAGTATTTT. Its translation is CASSPWYSSTDTQYF. Full variable domain (rest looked up from reference TRBV5-1 and TRBJ2-3): KAGVTQTPRYLIKTRGQQVTLSCSPISGHRSVSWYQQTPGQGLQFLFEYFSETQRNKGNFPGRFSGRQFSNSRSEMNVSTLELGDSALYLCASSPWYSSTDTQYFGPGTRLTVL.

CDR3 nucleotides: TGTGCCAGCATCAGTTTGGACAGGGGGCTTAACACTGAAGCTTTCTTT. Its translation is CASISLDRGLNTEAFF. This chain joins TRBV2 and TRBJ1-1; 11 bases line up with TRBD1. J was trimmed by 2 bases and V by 7 bases; bases with no gene match: 9. From germline, CDR1 is SNHLY and CDR2 FYNNEI. This CDR3 contains 16 residues.

The chain joins TRBV28 to TRBJ2-3; no clear D gene. Germline assignment: CDR1 MDHEN and CDR2 SYDVKM. This CDR3 is built from 14 residues. V dropped 5 bases and J dropped 4 bases, with 13 bases sitting between them. Here the CDR3 DNA reads TGTGCCAGCAGTAAGGGTGATTTCGCAGATACGCAGTATTTT. Its protein product is CASSKGDFADTQYF.

The chain uses TRBV14 and TRBJ2-2; D remains ambiguous. Looked up from germline, CDR1 is SGHDN and CDR2 is FVKESK. V was shortened by 2 bases and J by 4 bases, with 8 bases between the two germline ends. This CDR3 has 14 residues. This CDR3 reads CASSQFVATGELFF. The CDR3 bases are TGTGCCAGCAGCCAATTCGTGGCCACCGGGGAGCTGTTTTTT.